This section outlines one T cell receptor (beta chain) sequence together with its context. Original methodology: Amplification with reference gene primers provided the estimates of nucleated cell counts. The assay was immunoSEQ multiplex PCR, and TCRdb's table has in-frame clones only and misses some. V and J calls and clone size follow that table, whereas D and trimming were derived from the DNA. In the table there are 200,000 to 250,000 clones, 70% to 85% of which are singletons. The data stem from a study of blood T cell repertoires in COVID-19. Study context: Samples representing acute and convalescent COVID-19 were sourced from the United States, Italy and Spain. From T cells, B-cell-depleted T cells, or PBMCs came the material, which was cDNA or gDNA.

This CDR3 has 15 residues. CDR1 and CDR2 (germline): SGHTA, FQGNSA. Unmatched junction bases numbered 13, after V lost 5 bases and J lost 7 bases. The rearrangement joins TRBV7-2 to TRBJ1-2; 7 nucleotides align to TRBD1. Input material: peripheral blood. This TCR came from a woman aged 80 or over with acute or convalescent COVID-19. This CDR3 is CASSPPASRGSGYTF. The CDR3 DNA reads TGTGCCAGCAGCCCACCTGCCAGCAGGGGGAGTGGCTACACCTTC. Supplemented by reference TRBV7-2 and TRBJ1-2, the full variable domain reads GAGVSQSPSNKVTEKGKDVELRCDPISGHTALYWYRQSLGQGLEFLIYFQGNSAPDKSGLPSDRFSAERTGGSVSTLTIQRTQQEDSAVYLCASSPPASRGSGYTFGSGTRLTVV.